These 27 T cell receptor beta chains were all obtained from the same sample, sequenced in a study of regulatory T cells. Primers: 52 TRBV forward and 13 TRBJ reverse. The table came from immunoSEQ multiplex PCR; TCRdb's copy has only in-frame clones and leaves some out. The sample has 15,000 to 20,000 clones, 80% to 95% seen once. Sample: CD8+ T cells sorted from blood. The receptors here all came from a person aged 18-35 years with CD3G deficiency.

The chain carries TRBV29-1 and TRBJ1-2, with TRBD1 identical over 7 bases. This CDR3 is 14 amino acids long. V shed 5 bases and J 8 bases; nucleotides not matched to a gene: 14. Germline CDR1 reads SQVTM; CDR2 reads ANQGSEA. DNA of the CDR3: TGCAGCGTTCCTTCGAACAGGGGCCGCCTGGGCTACACCTTC. Translating gives CSVPSNRGRLGYTF.

The chain combines TRBV6-1 with TRBJ1-2; D ambiguous. Germline assignment: CDR1 MNHNS and CDR2 SASEGT. The CDR3 totals 13 residues. V lost 5 bases, J lost 5 bases, and 12 bases lay in between. The CDR3 DNA reads as TGTGCCAGCAGTCATGCCCCGGAATATGGCTACACCTTC. This sequence encodes CASSHAPEYGYTF.

The chain recombines TRBV7-2 with TRBJ1-5; the D is unclear. With 1 base removed from V and 0 bases from J, the gap between germline ends came to 10 bases. Germline V CDR1 and CDR2: SGHTA, FQGNSA. The length of the CDR3 is 16 residues. The DNA of the CDR3 is TGTGCCAGCAGCTTAGAGCCAGCGGATAGCAATCAGCCCCAGCATTTT. Residues: CASSLEPADSNQPQHF. Using reference TRBV7-2 and TRBJ1-5 for the parts outside the CDR3, the full variable domain is GAGVSQSPSNKVTEKGKDVELRCDPISGHTALYWYRQSLGQGLEFLIYFQGNSAPDKSGLPSDRFSAERTGGSVSTLTIQRTQQEDSAVYLCASSLEPADSNQPQHFGDGTRLSIL.

The rearrangement links TRBV19 to TRBJ1-1; D uncertain. Per the germline V gene, CDR1 is LNHDA and CDR2 is SQIVND (reference sequence). V shed 2 bases and J shed 6 bases, with 4 bases lying between them. The CDR3 has 11 amino acids. CDR3 DNA: TGTGCCAGTAGTATAAATGCTGAAGCTTTCTTT. It encodes CASSINAEAFF.

The V call is TRBV7-3, the J call TRBJ2-2; the D gene is possibly TRBD2 (5 bases). Trimming cost V 5 bases and J 5 bases, with 12 bases left between them. Germline CDR1 reads SGHTA; CDR2 reads FQGTGA. CDR3 size: 14 residues. As DNA, the CDR3 is TGTGCCAGCAGCGAACTAGTTAGTACCGGGGAGCTGTTTTTT. It specifies CASSELVSTGELFF.

The chain recombines TRBV4-1 with TRBJ2-5; D not certain. This CDR3 has 13 residues. The V gene lost 1 base and the J gene lost 5 bases, with 8 bases spanning the gap. Germline lookup yields CDR1 MGHRA and CDR2 YSYEKL. CDR3 sequence reads: CASSQVGGETQYF. In DNA, the CDR3 is TGCGCCAGCAGCCAAGTGGGTGGGGAGACCCAGTACTTC.

This chain links TRBV4-2 with TRBJ2-5; 11 nucleotides agree with TRBD2. V gave up 0 bases and J gave up 1 base; unmatched junction bases: 4. This CDR3 comprises 17 residues. Germline V gene lookup returns CDR1 LGHNA and CDR2 YNFKEQ. CDR3 nucleotide sequence: TGTGCCAGCAGCCAAGAGGGGCTAGCGGGGGGCCAAGAGACCCAGTACTTC. Translation gives CASSQEGLAGGQETQYF.

The J gene is TRBJ2-7, the V gene TRBV7-8, with 7 positions matching TRBD1. The CDR3 is made up of 13 amino acids. V lost 4 bases, J lost 3 bases, and 3 bases stayed unmatched. Germline V gives CDR1 SGHVS, CDR2 FQNEAQ. In nucleotides, the CDR3 is TGTGCCAGCAGCTGGGGACAGAGCTACGAGCAGTACTTC. This sequence encodes CASSWGQSYEQYF.

The rearrangement links TRBV5-6 to TRBJ2-2; tentative D call: TRBD1 (8 bases). Germline V CDR1 and CDR2: SGHDT, YYEEEE. V shed 0 bases and J shed 6 bases, with 15 bases lying between them. CDR3 size: 16 residues. Written as DNA, the CDR3 is TGTGCCAGCAGCTTGGGACAAACAGGGGGGGCCGGGGAGCTGTTTTTT. As protein: CASSLGQTGGAGELFF.

This clone was seen a handful of times. This rearrangement joins TRBV7-9 to TRBJ2-1; tentatively, D is TRBD2 (5 bases). Trimming took 5 bases from V and 10 from J, leaving 12 bases between them. Germline loops: CDR1 SEHNR, CDR2 FQNEAQ (reference sequence). The length of the CDR3 is 12 residues. In DNA, the CDR3 is TGTGCCAGCAGCGCGAGTAGGAGGGAGCAGTTCTTC. This sequence encodes CASSASRREQFF.

The chain recombines TRBV4-1 with TRBJ1-1; no firm D call. The CDR3 is 13 residues long. V was pared by 0 bases and J by 5 bases, with 7 bases between. The germline gives CDR1 MGHRA, CDR2 YSYEKL. The CDR3: CASSQDKGTEAFF. The DNA of the CDR3 is TGCGCCAGCAGCCAAGATAAGGGAACTGAAGCTTTCTTT.

This chain joins TRBV4-1 and TRBJ2-3, with D possibly called TRBD1 or TRBD2 (5 bases each). CDR1 and CDR2 from the germline V gene are MGHRA and YSYEKL. The CDR3 is 18 residues long. V lost 4 bases, J lost 3 bases, and 23 bases lay in between. For the CDR3, the DNA is TGCGCCAGCAGCCTAAGAGTCGGGACCAAACCGGGGACAGATACGCAGTATTTT. Its translation: CASSLRVGTKPGTDTQYF.

The CDR3 DNA sequence: TGCGCCAGCCAACCGGGGGAGGGTACTAATGAAAAACTGTTTTTT. Amino acid sequence: CASQPGEGTNEKLFF. This chain connects TRBV4-1 to TRBJ1-4; possibly TRBD1 for D (5 bases). This CDR3 has 15 amino acids. Germline assignment: CDR1 MGHRA and CDR2 YSYEKL. V was cut by 8 bases and J by 2 bases, with 15 bases left in between.

The chain carries TRBV7-9 and TRBJ1-1; D unclear. The CDR3 is 17 amino acids. With 3 bases removed from V and 1 base from J, the gap between germline ends came to 18 bases. Germline loops: CDR1 SEHNR, CDR2 FQNEAQ (reference sequence). The CDR3 region has the DNA TGTGCCAGCAGCTTTTTTCCCCCCGGGCCTCGGAACACTGAAGCTTTCTTT. Protein product: CASSFFPPGPRNTEAFF.

The CDR3 sequence: CASSSYYRGETQYF. For the CDR3, the DNA is TGTGCCAGCAGCTCATACTACAGGGGTGAGACCCAGTACTTC. The gene calls are TRBV13 and TRBJ2-5; 7 nucleotides align to TRBD1. With 4 bases clipped from V and 5 bases from J, the junction kept 7 bases outside the gene matches. CDR1 is PRHDT and CDR2 is FYEKMQ in the germline V gene (reference sequence). This CDR3 is 14 amino acids long.

The V gene is TRBV19, the J gene TRBJ2-5; a weak D match, TRBD1 (5 bases). The CDR3 covers 13 residues. Germline V CDR1 and CDR2: LNHDA, SQIVND (reference sequence). Trimming pared 3 bases from V and 3 bases from J, leaving 8 bases between. The CDR3 DNA is TGTGCCAGTAGTATTTGGGGCGAAGAGACCCAGTACTTC. It specifies CASSIWGEETQYF.

J is TRBJ1-1 and V is TRBV7-6; TRBD1 matches at 10 bases. CDR1 is SGHVS and CDR2 is FNYEAQ in the germline V gene. V lost 0 bases to trimming and J lost 8 bases; unmatched junction nucleotides: 6. This CDR3 spans 15 amino acids. CDR3 in amino acids: CASSLAVGQGREAFF. The CDR3 coding sequence is TGTGCCAGCAGCTTAGCGGTGGGACAGGGGAGGGAAGCTTTCTTT.

The chain links TRBV6-5 to TRBJ2-1; D gene uncertain. This CDR3 has 13 amino acids. Trimming took 0 bases from V and 7 from J, leaving 7 bases between them. CDR1 is MNHEY, CDR2 SVGAGI, per germline. The CDR3 coding sequence is TGTGCCAGCAGTTACTCCCCAGATAATGAGCAGTTCTTC. Translating it yields CASSYSPDNEQFF.

The chain joins TRBV7-6 to TRBJ2-5; a possible D gene is TRBD2 (5 bases). CDR3 length: 12 amino acids. The V end lost 5 bases, the J end lost 5 bases, and 9 bases lay between the germline ends. Germline V lookup: CDR1 SGHVS, CDR2 FNYEAQ. DNA of the CDR3: TGTGCCAGCAGCCTAAGGGAGGAGACCCAGTACTTC. Translating gives CASSLREETQYF. Using reference TRBV7-6 and TRBJ2-5 for the parts outside the CDR3, the full variable domain is GAGVSQSPRYKVTKRGQDVALRCDPISGHVSLYWYRQALGQGPEFLTYFNYEAQQDKSGLPNDRFSAERPEGSISTLTIQRTEQRDSAMYRCASSLREETQYFGPGTRLLVL.

The chain combines TRBV7-9 with TRBJ2-1; no reliable D call. Germline CDR1 reads SEHNR; CDR2 reads FQNEAQ (reference sequence). The CDR3 covers 12 residues. V lost 1 base to trimming and J lost 7 bases, with 5 bases between them. This CDR3 reads CASSLGRNEQFF. CDR3 sequence (DNA): TGTGCCAGCAGCTTAGGAAGGAATGAGCAGTTCTTC.

This clone came up once. The chain recombines TRBV4-1 with TRBJ1-1, with D unclear. V gave up 4 bases and J gave up 5 bases, with 17 bases separating them. This CDR3 is built from 15 residues. The germline CDR1 and CDR2 sequences are MGHRA and YSYEKL. CDR3 sequence (DNA): TGCGCCAGCAGCCCGGGTCGAGGGATAGGGACTGAAGCTTTCTTT. This sequence encodes CASSPGRGIGTEAFF.

This clone was detected a few times. The gene calls are TRBV6-6 and TRBJ2-3, with D unclear. Trimming left V 6 bases short and J 1 base short, with 8 bases between. The CDR3 runs 13 residues. The germline CDR1 and CDR2 sequences are MNHNY and SVGAGI (reference sequence). The CDR3 sequence is CASSLDGTDTQYF. In DNA form, the CDR3 reads TGTGCCAGCAGCTTAGACGGCACAGATACGCAGTATTTT.

The J gene is TRBJ1-1, the V gene TRBV6-5; D not certain. Trimming cost V 4 bases and J 1 base, with 7 bases left between them. The length of the CDR3 is 13 residues. Germline loops: CDR1 MNHEY, CDR2 SVGAGI. CDR3: CASSFSRNTEAFF. CDR3 nucleotide sequence: TGTGCCAGCAGTTTTTCCCGGAACACTGAAGCTTTCTTT.

This clone was found once. At one boundary the junction diverges from the germline segment, which might be a read error. This chain links TRBV7-9 with TRBJ1-6, with 9 bases that match TRBD1. Looked up from germline, CDR1 is SEHNR and CDR2 is FQNEAQ (reference sequence). The length of the CDR3 is 16 residues. CDR3 coding DNA: TGTGCCAGCAGGGAAGACAGGGGGTCCTATAATTCACCCCCCCACTTT. Its protein is CASREDRGSYNSPPHF.

This chain connects TRBV9 to TRBJ1-6; the D gene is possibly TRBD1 (5 bases). The CDR3 length is 14 residues. Trimming stripped 7 bases from V and 11 bases from J, with 19 bases between. Germline V CDR1 and CDR2: SGDLS, YYNGEE. Here the CDR3 DNA reads TGTGCCAGCTCAGTAGGTGGGGGGAGGGCACCCCTCCACTTT. Translated, it gives CASSVGGGRAPLHF.

The chain joins TRBV19 to TRBJ2-1; possibly TRBD1 or TRBD2 for D (5 bases each). The V end was cut by 3 bases, the J end by 2 bases, with 8 bases between. The CDR3 is 14 residues long. Germline CDR1 reads LNHDA; CDR2 reads SQIVND (reference sequence). The CDR3 protein is CASSIGTAYNEQFF. CDR3 sequence (DNA): TGTGCCAGTAGTATCGGGACCGCCTACAATGAGCAGTTCTTC.

The chain is built from TRBV5-1 and TRBJ2-1, with 12 bases identical to TRBD2. Germline lookup yields CDR1 SGHRS and CDR2 YFSETQ. V was clipped by 5 bases and J by 2 bases; unmatched bases: 8. CDR3 length: 17 residues. CDR3 sequence (DNA): TGCGCCAGCAGACTGAAATGGACTAGCGGGACCTACAATGAGCAGTTCTTC. Translating it yields CASRLKWTSGTYNEQFF.